The following is a TCR beta chain sequence with its context. Its antigen is unknown. No qualities accompany the bases; no much larger clone lies one base away. TCRbeta CDR3 regions were amplified from genomic DNA by means of the immunoSEQ Assay, a bias-controlled multiplex PCR. Turning to the authors' computational methods: Within the assay, amplification of reference gene primers was used to estimate how many nucleated cells each sample contained. Sequence reads were collapsed and filtered to measure the absolute abundance of every unique TCRbeta CDR3 rearrangement. For each sample, productive Simpson clonality was calculated by taking the square root of Simpson's diversity index across productive rearrangements. TCRdb limited this immuneACCESS table to in-frame rearrangements with V and J called. A share of clones is missing; checked studies link under half to unresolved V genes, and the rest is unexplained. V and J calls and clone size come straight from that table; D and trimming were deduced from the DNA. For this sample there are 380,000 or so clones; approximately 88% appear just once. Together, the top ten hold around 0.95% of the sample.

The sample comes from a study of blood T cell repertoires in COVID-19 (dated by TCRdb to about 2020). Regarding the study in general: Samples from collaborators originated in the United States, Italy and Spain and spanned both the acute and convalescent phases of COVID-19. A de-identified subject ID, COVID-19 status, age in years and sex were almost always included in the sample metadata. Samples came from the ongoing ImmuneRACE study (first 160 participants) plus 1,254 subjects from 6 global collaborators. The dataset comprised deeply sampled blood TCRbeta repertoires from subjects exposed to, actively infected with, or recovered from COVID-19. The prospective study material was composed of cDNA or gDNA derived from T cells, B-cell-depleted T cells, or PBMCs. The repertoires were released in a freely available public database intended as a resource for research on the immune response to SARS-CoV-2. Where available, HLA class I and class II types were taken from metadata supplied by the sample provider and were not determined by assay-based typing. Broader findings and caveats from the paper: The quantity of clinical and demographic metadata differed by source and by participant and was supplied without curation.

The CDR3 runs 15 amino acids, cysteine and phenylalanine included. Here the CDR3 DNA is all that survives: 45 bases in frame from base 1. Clipping removes 0 bases from V and 4 bases from J, with 3 as the unmatched junction base count. The germline V gene provides CDR1 LGHNA and CDR2 YNFKEQ. Participants in the prospective study were enrolled through a virtual design, were aged roughly 18 to 100 years, and lived in 20 to 30 United States geographic areas. In the prospective study, participants were assigned to cohorts based on the clinical history participants reported in a screening survey and a study questionnaire. Mobile phlebotomists in the prospective study collected whole blood, serum and a nasopharyngeal or oropharyngeal swab from every participant. Participants in the prospective study had the option to provide additional blood draws and questionnaires over a roughly 2-month period. Before DNA extraction, blood samples from the prospective study were shipped at room temperature or frozen.

The chain couples TRBV4-2 to TRBJ2-3; the central 8 bases match TRBD2. Sample: PBMCs or T cells enriched from blood (not recorded which). This receptor was identified in a woman between 25 and 40 years old with acute COVID-19. The CDR3 corresponds to CASSQDLGGADTQYF. At the DNA level, the sequence is TGTGCCAGCAGCCAAGATCTCGGGGGGGCAGATACGCAGTATTTT.